Reported below is one T cell receptor (beta chain). Its antigen is still unknown. Data came from immunoSEQ multiplex PCR; TCRdb stores just in-frame clones and leaves some out. The sample records about 90,000 clones, just over 90% being singletons. CDR1 GTSNPN and CDR2 SVGIG come from the germline V gene (reference sequence). V was shortened by 1 base and J by 7 bases, with 10 bases between the two germline ends. The CDR3 is 13 amino acids. With baseline, cycle 4 day 1, and cycle 7 day 1 as timepoints, blood was sampled. This specimen belongs to a study of OX40 agonist ivuxolimab in advanced cancers. Overall study results and limits: Part of the nonresponder group also had normalized T-cell clonal expansion that was low.

The chain joins TRBV30 to TRBJ1-4; D gene ambiguous. This TCR came from an adult with an advanced solid tumor such as melanoma, head and neck, liver or kidney cancer. The specimen was CD4+ or CD8+ T cells sorted from blood, collected in a trial of the OX40 agonist ivuxolimab. The CDR3 is CAWSEGFTEKLFF. DNA for the CDR3: TGTGCCTGGAGTGAAGGGTTTACTGAAAAACTGTTTTTT.